A single sample gave rise to the 29 T cell receptor beta chains below, sequenced in a study of blood T cells in healthy people across ages. With a J-beta primer mix and a sample-barcoded 5' primer, a second PCR ran about 6 to 11 cycles. Using its own MiXCR run on the 5' RACE reads, TCRdb lists one record per CDR3 protein. Among around 1,000,000 distinct CDR3 sequences listed, under 30% were seen once. The same sample was also studied in work on T cells of mothers and their children.

The sequencing sample was made of blood. These receptors all stem from a girl aged 2 to 9 in good health.

The chain is built from TRBV12-3 or TRBV12-4 and TRBJ2-3; no reliable D call. V lost 6 bases and J 3 bases, leaving 10 bases between the germline ends. The CDR3 covers 13 residues. In DNA form, the CDR3 reads TGTGCCAGCAGATATCTAAGTACAGATACGCAGTATTTT. Amino acid sequence: CASRYLSTDTQYF.

This clonotype was picked up a small number of times. Given the absence of the conserved phenylalanine or tryptophan at the CDR3 end, a read error is likely. The rearrangement links TRBV9 to TRBJ1-3; TRBD1 might be the D (6 bases). V was cut by 3 bases and J by 3 bases, with 22 bases left in between. The CDR3 length is 18 residues. CDR1 is SGDLS, CDR2 YYNGEE, per germline. This chain's CDR3 is CASSARGGGALDGNTIYL. CDR3 nucleotide sequence: TGTGCCAGCAGCGCCCGGGGGGGGGGCGCCCTAGATGGAAACACCATATATCTT.

This chain uses TRBV5-1 with TRBJ2-5; 8 bases line up with TRBD2. The CDR3 sequence is 16 residues long. Germline CDR1 reads SGHRS; CDR2 reads YFSETQ. With V trimmed by 0 bases and J by 5 bases, 9 bases remained unmatched. As DNA, the CDR3 is TGCGCCAGCAGCTTGGTTACCGGGGGGGCGTTGGAGACCCAGTACTTC. Translating gives CASSLVTGGALETQYF.

This clonotype was counted a few times. The chain couples TRBV6-5 to TRBJ1-2, with D unclear. The CDR3 has 13 residues. Trimming left V 2 bases short and J 6 bases short, with 10 bases between. CDR1 MNHEY and CDR2 SVGAGI come from the germline V gene. CDR3 in DNA: TGTGCCAGCAGTTACGGGGTGGTAGATGGCTACACCTTC. Translated, it gives CASSYGVVDGYTF.

The V call is TRBV7-9, the J call TRBJ2-2; D is undetermined. Trimming left V 0 bases short and J 6 bases short, with 5 bases between. The CDR3 runs 13 residues. Germline lookup yields CDR1 SEHNR and CDR2 FQNEAQ (reference sequence). The CDR3 DNA sequence: TGTGCCAGCAGCTTAGCGCCGGCCGGGGAGCTGTTTTTT. This encodes CASSLAPAGELFF.

The chain links TRBV20-1 to TRBJ2-3, with D uncertain. The CDR3 contains 13 residues. The V gene lost 6 bases and the J gene lost 0 bases, with 10 bases spanning the gap. CDR1 and CDR2 from the germline V gene are DFQATT and SNEGSKA (reference sequence). The DNA for the CDR3 is TGCAGTGCGACAACCCACAGCACAGATACGCAGTATTTT. Translated, it gives CSATTHSTDTQYF.

CDR3: CASNPQPTGGLEKLFF. CDR3 coding DNA: TGTGCCAGCAACCCCCAACCCACAGGGGGCCTGGAAAAACTGTTTTTT. The V and J genes are TRBV9 and TRBJ1-4, with 9 bases matching TRBD1. J was trimmed by 8 bases and V by 6 bases; bases with no gene match: 14. The CDR3 runs to 16 residues. Germline V lookup: CDR1 SGDLS, CDR2 YYNGEE.

This chain links TRBV12-3 or TRBV12-4 with TRBJ1-1; no clear D gene. Trimming took off 7 bases at V and 6 bases at J, with 15 bases between the two ends. The CDR3 has 13 amino acids. In nucleotides, the CDR3 is TGTGCCAGCACCCAGGCCGGCGGCGCTGAAGCTTTCTTT. This gives the protein CASTQAGGAEAFF.

This clonotype has just a few counts. The genes are TRBV3-1 and TRBJ1-1; D unclear. The CDR3 has 12 residues. Between the trimmed V and J ends, which lost 4 bases and 4 bases, there was a span of 7 bases. Per the germline V gene, CDR1 is LGHDT and CDR2 is YNNKEL (reference sequence). This CDR3 reads CASSRGSTEAFF. The CDR3 DNA reads as TGTGCCAGCAGCCGGGGATCCACTGAAGCTTTCTTT.

The V and J genes are TRBV4-1 and TRBJ2-5; TRBD2 matches 15 bases. Germline values: CDR1 MGHRA, CDR2 YSYEKL. J was trimmed by 5 bases and V by 3 bases; bases with no gene match: 4. This CDR3 is 16 amino acids long. DNA of the CDR3: TGCGCCAGCAGCCATCCCGGACTAGCGGGAGGGGAGACCCAGTACTTC. Translated, it gives CASSHPGLAGGETQYF.

Only a few counts were recorded for this clonotype. The CDR3 region is CASSQDSGKEAFF. CDR3 DNA sequence: TGCGCCAGCAGCCAAGACTCAGGGAAAGAAGCTTTCTTT. The chain recombines TRBV4-3 with TRBJ1-1; tentative D call: TRBD1 (5 bases). CDR1 and CDR2 (germline): LGHNA, YSLEER. This CDR3 is 13 amino acids long. Trimming removed 0 bases at V and 8 bases at J, with 10 bases between.

The chain uses TRBV4-1 and TRBJ1-1; D is possibly TRBD1 (6 bases). Trimming shortened V by 1 base and J by 7 bases, and 13 bases separated the two germline ends. The germline V gene encodes CDR1 MGHRA and CDR2 YSYEKL. CDR3 size: 14 residues. CDR3 region: CASSQGFGGGEAFF. The CDR3 DNA sequence: TGCGCCAGCAGCCAAGGGTTTGGGGGCGGTGAAGCTTTCTTT.

This clonotype was detected only a few times. V usage is TRBV6-1 and J usage is TRBJ2-1; TRBD2 aligns across 12 bases. This CDR3 contains 17 residues. Trimming took 3 bases from V and 4 from J; bases not matched to a gene: 7. The germline V gene encodes CDR1 MNHNS and CDR2 SASEGT. CDR3 in DNA: TGTGCCAGCAGTGACCCTAGACTAGCGGGAGTATACAATGAGCAGTTCTTC. Its translation: CASSDPRLAGVYNEQFF.

This clonotype has just a few counts. The V call is TRBV20-1, the J call TRBJ1-1; D gene ambiguous. CDR1 DFQATT and CDR2 SNEGSKA come from the germline V gene (reference sequence). With 1 base removed from V and 7 bases from J, the gap between germline ends came to 13 bases. The CDR3 has 13 amino acids. The CDR3 DNA reads as TGCAGTGCTAGAGGATATTTCGGGTTTGAAGCTTTCTTT. Residues: CSARGYFGFEAFF.

A note on this clonotype: One end of the junction fails to match germline, which may point to a read error. The chain carries TRBV7-9 and TRBJ2-5; 15 bases align to TRBD2. The CDR3 loop spans 15 amino acids. Per the germline V gene, CDR1 is SEHNR and CDR2 is FQNEAQ (reference sequence). The CDR3 DNA reads as TGTGCCAGCAGCTTAGATCCCGGGACTAGCGGGAGGAGATTCTTC. Protein sequence: CASSLDPGTSGRRFF. The whole variable domain, remainder taken from reference TRBV7-9 and TRBJ2-5, is DTGVSQNPRHKITKRGQNVTFRCDPISEHNRLYWYRQTLGQGPEFLTYFQNEAQLEKSRLLSDRFSAERPKGSFSTLEIQRTEQGDSAMYLCASSLDPGTSGRRFFGPGTRLLVL.

The V gene is TRBV28, the J gene TRBJ1-3; tentative D call: TRBD1 (6 bases). Germline CDR1 reads MDHEN; CDR2 reads SYDVKM. The V gene lost 10 bases and the J gene lost 3 bases, with 13 bases spanning the gap. This CDR3 has 13 residues. Here the CDR3 DNA reads TGTGCCACCTTGTGGGGGCTTGGAAACACCATATATTTT. Protein: CATLWGLGNTIYF.

The rearrangement uses TRBV11-2 and TRBJ2-5, with a possible D match to TRBD1 (5 bases). Germline values: CDR1 SGHAT, CDR2 FQNNGV. Trimming left V 4 bases short and J 4 bases short, with 25 bases between. The CDR3 covers 18 residues. CDR3 nucleotides: TGTGCCAGCAGCTCAACCTCTCCCTTGACAGACCCCCGAGAGACCCAGTACTTC. The encoded protein is CASSSTSPLTDPRETQYF.

This clonotype was picked up one time. The chain carries TRBV4-2 and TRBJ2-3; D gene unclear. Germline V gives CDR1 LGHNA, CDR2 YNFKEQ. The CDR3 sequence is 15 residues long. The ends were cut back, 4 bases at V and 2 bases at J, with 13 bases in the middle. CDR3 protein: CASSRREGFTDTQYF. DNA of the CDR3: TGTGCCAGCAGCCGCCGTGAAGGGTTCACAGATACGCAGTATTTT.

About this clonotype: Relative to the germline gene, one junction end is altered; a read error may explain this. The rearrangement uses TRBV29-1 and TRBJ2-7; 12 nucleotides match TRBD2. The CDR3 consists of 13 residues. Germline CDR1 is SQVTM and CDR2 is ANQGSEA. In DNA, the CDR3 is TGCGGCGTTGACCTAGCGGGAGGGGACGAGCAGTACTTC. Protein: CGVDLAGGDEQYF.

This clonotype has just a few counts. This rearrangement joins TRBV2 to TRBJ2-7; no definite D call. V gave up 5 bases and J gave up 5 bases, with 13 bases separating them. The CDR3 runs to 13 residues. Looked up from germline, CDR1 is SNHLY and CDR2 is FYNNEI. CDR3 amino acids: CASSLEGINEQYF. CDR3 bases: TGTGCCAGCAGTCTAGAAGGTATCAACGAGCAGTACTTC.

A word on this clonotype: A read error is likely, as this CDR3 ends without the conserved phenylalanine or tryptophan. This chain uses TRBV29-1 with TRBJ2-2; D remains unclear. CDR3 length equals 13 residues. CDR1 and CDR2 from the germline V gene are SQVTM and ANQGSEA. The ends were cut back, 4 bases at V and 0 bases at J, with 6 bases in the middle. CDR3 sequence: CSVGLSNTGELFL. CDR3 DNA: TGCAGCGTTGGCCTCTCGAACACCGGGGAGCTGTTTCTT.

This clonotype has just a few counts. The V call is TRBV6-6, the J call TRBJ1-5; D might be TRBD1 (5 bases). Germline values: CDR1 MNHNY, CDR2 SVGAGI (reference sequence). V was cut by 4 bases and J by 6 bases, with 10 bases left in between. CDR3 length equals 13 residues. This chain's CDR3 is CASSSGSSQPQHF. The CDR3 DNA reads as TGTGCCAGCAGTTCAGGGTCTTCTCAGCCCCAGCATTTT.

This clonotype has only a few counts. The chain has TRBV14 and TRBJ2-2, with no clear D. V shed 1 base and J shed 3 bases, with 6 bases lying between them. This CDR3 spans 14 amino acids. CDR1 SGHDN and CDR2 FVKESK come from the germline V gene. In DNA, the CDR3 is TGTGCCAGCAGCCAAGGAAGCTACACCGGGGAGCTGTTTTTT. Its translation: CASSQGSYTGELFF.

This chain joins TRBV27 and TRBJ1-6, with 9 nucleotides matching TRBD1. This CDR3 region has 18 residues. The ends lost 2 bases at V and 9 bases at J; junction bases unmatched: 14. Germline assignment: CDR1 MNHEY and CDR2 SMNVEV (reference sequence). The CDR3 nucleotides are TGTGCCAGCAGTTTAGATTTGAAGGACAGGGGCACTGGTTCACCCCTCCACTTT. Translated: CASSLDLKDRGTGSPLHF.

Remarks on this clonotype: Given a much more abundant clone one base away, this may be a read error. The rearrangement links TRBV20-1 to TRBJ2-4, with unresolved D. The CDR3 consists of 13 residues. Germline CDR1 DFQATT, CDR2 SNEGSKA (reference sequence). V lost 0 bases, J lost 2 bases, and 5 bases lay in between. The CDR3 coding sequence is TGCAGTGCTAGAGATTTAACCAAAAACATTCAGTACTTC. This encodes CSARDLTKNIQYF.

This sequence joins TRBV20-1 and TRBJ2-3, with 8 bases aligning to TRBD1. The V gene's germline CDR1 is DFQATT and CDR2 SNEGSKA (reference sequence). The CDR3 extends over 14 amino acids. With V trimmed by 5 bases and J by 2 bases, 6 bases remained unmatched. As DNA, the CDR3 is TGCAGTGCTCCCCGCAGGGGGCACACAGATACGCAGTATTTT. Amino acids: CSAPRRGHTDTQYF.

The chain combines TRBV12-3 or TRBV12-4 with TRBJ1-5; no clear D gene. The V end was cut by 3 bases, the J end by 2 bases, with 8 bases between. The CDR3 has 14 residues. This chain's CDR3 is CASSFPDGNQPQHF. The CDR3 nucleotides are TGTGCCAGCAGTTTTCCAGATGGCAATCAGCCCCAGCATTTT.

This clonotype was counted a few times. The CDR3, as DNA: TGTGCCAGCAGCTTACCCACGGGGACTAGCGCCTCGGAGACCCAGTACTTC. This codes for CASSLPTGTSASETQYF. The J gene is TRBJ2-5, the V gene TRBV11-1; 10 nucleotides line up with TRBD2. This CDR3 is built from 17 residues. The V and J ends lost 2 bases and 5 bases, in that order; junction bases with no gene match: 11. The germline V gene encodes CDR1 SGHAT and CDR2 FQDESV (reference sequence).

The chain is built from TRBV20-1 and TRBJ1-5; 7 bases fit TRBD1. Germline loops: CDR1 DFQATT, CDR2 SNEGSKA (reference sequence). V trimming: 6 bases; J trimming: 8 bases; junction bases outside the gene matches: 7. The CDR3 totals 12 residues. CDR3 loop: CSAWDSREPQHF. Written as DNA, the CDR3 is TGCAGTGCCTGGGACAGTCGGGAGCCCCAGCATTTT.